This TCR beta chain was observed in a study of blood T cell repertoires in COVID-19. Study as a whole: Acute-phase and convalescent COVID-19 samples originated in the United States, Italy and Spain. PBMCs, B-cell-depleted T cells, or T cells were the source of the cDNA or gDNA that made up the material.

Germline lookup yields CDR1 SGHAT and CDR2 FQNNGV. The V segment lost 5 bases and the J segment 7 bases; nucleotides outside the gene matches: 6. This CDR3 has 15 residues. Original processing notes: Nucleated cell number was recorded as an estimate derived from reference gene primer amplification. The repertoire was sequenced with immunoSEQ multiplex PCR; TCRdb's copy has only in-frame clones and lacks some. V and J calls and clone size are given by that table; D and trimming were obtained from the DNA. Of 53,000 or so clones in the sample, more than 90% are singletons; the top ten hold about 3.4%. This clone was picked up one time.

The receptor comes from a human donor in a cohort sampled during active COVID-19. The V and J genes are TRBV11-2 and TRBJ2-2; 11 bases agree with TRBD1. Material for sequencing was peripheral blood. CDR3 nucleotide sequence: TGTGCCAGCAGCGGGGGGACAGGGGGTAGCGGGGAGCTGTTTTTT. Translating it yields CASSGGTGGSGELFF.